The entry below gives a single TCR beta chain sequence along with its context. This entry belongs to a study of control samples from healthy donors and cancer patients. Repertoires were generated with immunoSEQ multiplex PCR, while TCRdb's copy carries only in-frame clones and drops some. The table lists under 100,000 clones, around 90% of them singletons, with approximately 14% in the top ten. Germline CDR1 is SGDLS and CDR2 is YYNGEE. CDR3 size: 14 residues. The ends were cut back, 0 bases at V and 2 bases at J, with 9 bases in the middle. This chain uses TRBV9 with TRBJ2-7; D remains ambiguous. This clonotype was sampled from a woman aged 65 to 85 in good health. The sequenced sample consisted of blood. CDR3 protein: CASSVAGDTYEQYF. CDR3 coding DNA: TGTGCCAGCAGCGTAGCGGGCGACACCTACGAGCAGTACTTC.